The clone carrying this TCR beta chain turned up a few times. The entry originates in a study of CD8 T cells in ankylosing spondylitis. The V gene lost 0 bases and the J gene lost 4 bases, with 12 bases spanning the gap. The CDR3 consists of 16 residues. Germline V lookup: CDR1 LGHNA, CDR2 YSLEER. TCRdb recomputed calls from the 5' RACE reads with MiXCR, one row per CDR3 protein. The sample records about 200,000 distinct CDR3 sequences, 25% to 30% being singletons. The sample comprised blood, either unsorted or a sorted T cell fraction (not recorded which). This receptor was obtained from a male donor with ankylosing spondylitis or in good health (not recorded which). V gene TRBV4-3 combines with J gene TRBJ2-2, with a tentative D call TRBD2 (5 bases). CDR3 nucleotide sequence: TGCGCCAGCAGCCAAGATTCCCTAGCTGGCACCGGGGAGCTGTTTTTT. It specifies CASSQDSLAGTGELFF.